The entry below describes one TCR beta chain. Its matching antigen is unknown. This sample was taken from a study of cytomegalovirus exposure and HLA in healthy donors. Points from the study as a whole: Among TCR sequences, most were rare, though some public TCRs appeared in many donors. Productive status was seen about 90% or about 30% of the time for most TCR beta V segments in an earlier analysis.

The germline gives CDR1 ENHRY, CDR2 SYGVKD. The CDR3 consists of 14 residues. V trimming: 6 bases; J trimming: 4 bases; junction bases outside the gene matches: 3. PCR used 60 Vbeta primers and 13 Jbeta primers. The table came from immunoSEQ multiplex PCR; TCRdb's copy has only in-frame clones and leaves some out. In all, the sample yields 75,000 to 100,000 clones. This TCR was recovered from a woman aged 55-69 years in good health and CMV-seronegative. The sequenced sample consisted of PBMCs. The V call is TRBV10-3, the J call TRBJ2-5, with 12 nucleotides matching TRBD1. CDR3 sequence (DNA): TGTGCCATCAGGGGACAGGGGGCGCGAGAGACCCAGTACTTC. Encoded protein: CAIRGQGARETQYF.